A single sample gave rise to the 32 T cell receptor beta chains below, sequenced in a study of T-cell memory formation after mild COVID-19. MiXCR, run by TCRdb on the 5' RACE reads, gives a single entry per CDR3 protein. The sample shows 200,000 to 250,000 distinct CDR3 sequences, about a sixth of them seen only once. Sequencing was performed on PBMCs or a T cell subset sorted from them (not recorded which). Receptors originate from a young man who had mild COVID-19 (a few samples of this study predate the infection). Cell type and time point are not known.

This clonotype was found many times. J is TRBJ1-6 and V is TRBV7-9, with TRBD1 matching over 7 bases. J was trimmed by 6 bases and V by 1 base; bases with no gene match: 9. Germline values: CDR1 SEHNR, CDR2 FQNEAQ (reference sequence). The CDR3 extends over 17 amino acids. The DNA for the CDR3 is TGTGCCAGCAGCTTAGGGGCCCCAGGGGGAAGTAATTCACCCCTCCACTTT. As protein: CASSLGAPGGSNSPLHF.

The chain employs TRBV5-1 and TRBJ2-1; TRBD2 agrees at 7 bases. Germline loops: CDR1 SGHRS, CDR2 YFSETQ. J lost 1 base, V lost 2 bases, and 6 bases had no gene match. The CDR3 consists of 16 residues. CDR3 bases: TGCGCCAGCAGCTTCAGCGGGGCTCTGTCCTACAATGAGCAGTTCTTC. This translates into CASSFSGALSYNEQFF.

This clonotype was seen only a few times. V is TRBV6-6 and J is TRBJ2-5, with D perhaps TRBD1 (6 bases). V dropped 5 bases and J dropped 4 bases, with 14 bases sitting between them. Germline CDR1 reads MNHNY; CDR2 reads SVGAGI (reference sequence). The CDR3 loop spans 14 amino acids. The CDR3 sequence is CASSPNRAGETQYF. In nucleotides, the CDR3 is TGTGCCAGCAGTCCGAACAGGGCTGGAGAGACCCAGTACTTC.

This clonotype was detected only a few times. The chain combines TRBV20-1 with TRBJ1-1; no firm D call. CDR1 is DFQATT, CDR2 SNEGSKA, per germline (reference sequence). Trimming left V 3 bases short and J 12 bases short, with 8 bases between. This CDR3 is 9 amino acids long. The CDR3 nucleotides read TGCAGTGCTAGTCCAGGAACTTTCTTT. Protein product: CSASPGTFF.

This clonotype appeared many times. CDR3 residues: CASSLRGTQETQYF. CDR3 sequence (DNA): TGTGCCAGCAGCCTCAGGGGTACCCAAGAGACCCAGTACTTC. The chain links TRBV7-2 to TRBJ2-5, with D maybe TRBD1 (6 bases). V lost 5 bases and J lost 1, with 11 bases in between. The CDR3 sequence is 14 residues long. Germline values: CDR1 SGHTA, CDR2 FQGNSA.

This clonotype has ten or more counts. V usage is TRBV6-2 or TRBV6-3 and J usage is TRBJ2-3; 11 positions match TRBD2. Germline V gene data show CDR1 as MNHEY and CDR2 as SVGEGT. Losses at the gene ends were 10 bases for V and 2 bases for J; bases not matched to a gene: 11. The CDR3 loop spans 16 amino acids. In DNA form, the CDR3 reads TGTGCCACTATGGGAGGGACTAGCGGATTCACAGATACGCAGTATTTT. Translating it yields CATMGGTSGFTDTQYF.

This clonotype showed up just a few times. The rearrangement links TRBV6-5 to TRBJ2-1; 8 positions match TRBD1. The ends lost 0 bases at V and 5 bases at J; junction bases unmatched: 6. The length of the CDR3 is 16 residues. The V gene's germline CDR1 is MNHEY and CDR2 SVGAGI. The CDR3 DNA is TGTGCCAGCAGTTACTCCCCGGGACAGGTGAACAATGAGCAGTTCTTC. Translation: CASSYSPGQVNNEQFF.

This clonotype was picked up a small number of times. The chain joins TRBV11-3 to TRBJ2-3, with a possible D match to TRBD2 (5 bases). The CDR3 has 13 residues. Germline CDR1 reads SGHNT; CDR2 reads YENEEA. With 0 bases removed from V and 7 bases from J, the gap between germline ends came to 8 bases. CDR3 sequence reads: CASSLDSGYTQYF. The CDR3 coding sequence is TGTGCCAGCAGCTTAGATTCGGGGTATACGCAGTATTTT.

In this sample, this clonotype turned up a few times. The gene calls are TRBV18 and TRBJ2-3, with 11 bases matching TRBD2. V lost 3 bases to trimming and J lost 5 bases; unmatched junction nucleotides: 10. Germline V CDR1 and CDR2: KGHSH, LQKENI. The CDR3 has 17 residues. CDR3 in amino acids: CASSPKQIGLAGDTQYF. CDR3 DNA: TGTGCCAGCTCACCTAAGCAAATTGGACTAGCGGGAGATACGCAGTATTTT. The whole variable domain, remainder taken from reference TRBV18 and TRBJ2-3, is NAGVMQNPRHLVRRRGQEARLRCSPMKGHSHVYWYRQLPEEGLKFMVYLQKENIIDESGMPKERFSAEFPKEGPSILRIQQVVRGDSAAYFCASSPKQIGLAGDTQYFGPGTRLTVL.

This clonotype was picked up a small number of times. The chain couples TRBV6-5 to TRBJ2-5, with D possibly matching TRBD2 (5 bases). Per the germline V gene, CDR1 is MNHEY and CDR2 is SVGAGI. The CDR3 is 16 residues long. V was cut by 0 bases and J by 4 bases, with 15 bases left in between. The CDR3 protein is CASSYSSGWLGETQYF. The CDR3 region has the DNA TGTGCCAGCAGTTACTCGAGCGGCTGGTTGGGAGAGACCCAGTACTTC.

The CDR3 here is CASSHDRVNYGYTF. In DNA, the CDR3 is TGTGCCAGCAGCCACGACAGGGTAAACTATGGCTACACCTTC. The rearrangement uses TRBV3-1 and TRBJ1-2; 7 nucleotides agree with TRBD1. CDR3 length: 14 amino acids. The V gene's germline CDR1 is LGHDT and CDR2 YNNKEL (reference sequence). Germline trimming cut 3 bases from V and 2 bases from J; bases unmatched to any gene: 3.

This clonotype occurred a few times. V and J are TRBV6-2 or TRBV6-3 and TRBJ1-1, with a possible D match to TRBD1 (5 bases). The germline gives CDR1 MNHEY, CDR2 SVGEGT. V was trimmed by 6 bases and J by 5 bases, leaving 13 bases between them. The CDR3 sequence is 13 residues long. CDR3: CASRDDSGTEAFF. CDR3 DNA: TGTGCCAGCAGGGACGACAGCGGGACTGAAGCTTTCTTT.

In its sample, this clonotype was seen a few times. The rearrangement uses TRBV2 and TRBJ2-1; TRBD2 is a possible D gene (6 bases). Germline V gene data show CDR1 as SNHLY and CDR2 as FYNNEI. V dropped 6 bases and J dropped 12 bases, with 15 bases sitting between them. This CDR3 is 12 amino acids long. The CDR3 DNA reads as TGTGCCAGCAGACCGGGACTGAACTGGCAGTTCTTC. It is translated as CASRPGLNWQFF.

This clonotype appeared many times. The chain is built from TRBV12-3 or TRBV12-4 and TRBJ1-2; 7 positions agree with TRBD1. V shed 6 bases and J 3 bases; nucleotides not matched to a gene: 7. This CDR3 contains 14 residues. The CDR3 here is CASSLIGTDYGYTF. CDR3 nucleotides: TGTGCCAGCAGCCTAATCGGGACAGACTATGGCTACACCTTC.

This clonotype was found a few times. V usage is TRBV18 and J usage is TRBJ1-2; the match to TRBD1 covers 8 bases. The CDR3 spans 13 residues. The trim removed 6 bases at V and 8 bases at J, leaving 8 bases unmatched. Germline V lookup: CDR1 KGHSH, CDR2 LQKENI. The CDR3 protein is CASSGQGVRGYTF. The CDR3 region has the DNA TGTGCCAGCTCCGGACAGGGAGTGCGAGGCTACACCTTC. Full variable domain (rest looked up from reference TRBV18 and TRBJ1-2): NAGVMQNPRHLVRRRGQEARLRCSPMKGHSHVYWYRQLPEEGLKFMVYLQKENIIDESGMPKERFSAEFPKEGPSILRIQQVVRGDSAAYFCASSGQGVRGYTFGSGTRLTVV.

This clonotype has just a few counts. The chain is built from TRBV6-5 and TRBJ2-5, with 9 bases identical to TRBD2. Germline assignment: CDR1 MNHEY and CDR2 SVGAGI. V gave up 5 bases and J gave up 2 bases; unmatched junction bases: 9. This CDR3 has 16 residues. CDR3 DNA: TGTGCCAGCAGTCGCCGACTGGCGGGGGGGCAAGAGACCCAGTACTTC. This sequence encodes CASSRRLAGGQETQYF.

The rearrangement uses TRBV10-3 and TRBJ1-3, with TRBD1 matching 10 bases. The CDR3 sequence is 15 residues long. Germline CDR1 reads ENHRY; CDR2 reads SYGVKD. With 5 bases clipped from V and 9 bases from J, the junction kept 10 bases outside the gene matches. CDR3 amino acids: CAISLRQGASGTIYF. DNA of the CDR3: TGTGCCATCAGTCTTCGACAGGGGGCATCGGGCACCATATATTTT.

This clonotype was observed a handful of times. The CDR3 region has the DNA TGTGCCAGCTCCAGGGGCCACGAGCAGTACGTC. Amino acids: CASSRGHEQYV. V usage is TRBV6-1 and J usage is TRBJ2-7, with D possibly TRBD1 on 6 matching bases. V lost 8 bases to trimming and J lost 5 bases, with 10 bases between them. This CDR3 has 11 amino acids. Germline V lookup: CDR1 MNHNS, CDR2 SASEGT.

The CDR3 spells CASSSAGTGVNNEQFF. CDR3 DNA: TGCGCCAGCAGTTCCGCCGGGACAGGGGTCAACAATGAGCAGTTCTTC. The chain employs TRBV5-1 and TRBJ2-1; TRBD1 matches 10 bases. V gave up 5 bases and J gave up 5 bases; unmatched junction bases: 10. Germline V CDR1 and CDR2: SGHRS, YFSETQ. The CDR3 runs to 16 residues.

The chain employs TRBV14 and TRBJ2-7; D might be TRBD1 (5 bases). The ends were cut back, 5 bases at V and 4 bases at J, with 12 bases in the middle. Germline V lookup: CDR1 SGHDN, CDR2 FVKESK. This CDR3 region has 13 residues. The CDR3 sequence: CASSYSTAYEQYV. The CDR3 nucleotides read TGTGCCAGCAGCTATTCGACAGCTTACGAGCAGTACGTC.

In DNA, the CDR3 is TGCGCCAGCAGCTTGGGGGGCGGGTGGAATCGGAACACTGAAGCTTTCTTT. Its translation: CASSLGGGWNRNTEAFF. This sequence joins TRBV5-1 and TRBJ1-1; possible D gene TRBD1, 5 bases. CDR3 length: 17 amino acids. V was clipped by 0 bases and J by 1 base, with 16 bases between them. CDR1 SGHRS and CDR2 YFSETQ come from the germline V gene.

The J gene is TRBJ1-5, the V gene TRBV12-2. TRBV12-2 is marked as a pseudogene. This CDR3 has 19 residues. CDR3 sequence (DNA): TGTGCAAGTCGCTTTCCTGGGGACTTTACAGATCTTAGCAATCAGCCCCAGCATTTT. Translation gives CASRFPGDFTDLSNQPQHF.

This clonotype was counted many times. The CDR3, as DNA: TGTGCCAGCAGCTTAGAATCCCAGGGGGCTGGGGAGACCCAGTACTTC. This translates into CASSLESQGAGETQYF. V and J are TRBV7-6 and TRBJ2-5, with 8 nucleotides matching TRBD1. Germline V gene lookup returns CDR1 SGHVS and CDR2 FNYEAQ. This CDR3 spans 16 amino acids. The V and J ends lost 1 base and 5 bases, in that order; junction bases with no gene match: 9. The full variable domain, its missing parts supplied by reference TRBV7-6 and TRBJ2-5, is GAGVSQSPRYKVTKRGQDVALRCDPISGHVSLYWYRQALGQGPEFLTYFNYEAQQDKSGLPNDRFSAERPEGSISTLTIQRTEQRDSAMYRCASSLESQGAGETQYFGPGTRLLVL.

This clonotype came up a few times. The chain recombines TRBV4-2 with TRBJ2-2, with 9 bases identical to TRBD2. This CDR3 spans 20 amino acids. Germline values: CDR1 LGHNA, CDR2 YNFKEQ. Trimming cost V 3 bases and J 0 bases; bases outside gene matches: 14. The CDR3 sequence is CASSHRGVSGGVTNTGELFF. In DNA form, the CDR3 reads TGTGCCAGCAGCCATCGTGGGGTTAGCGGGGGAGTTACGAACACCGGGGAGCTGTTTTTT.

This CDR3 reads CASSLGLGAGTQYF. CDR3 nucleotide sequence: TGCGCCAGCAGCTTGGGTCTCGGGGCTGGTACGCAGTATTTT. The rearrangement joins TRBV5-1 to TRBJ2-3, with D possibly being TRBD1 or TRBD2 (5 bases each). V shed 0 bases and J shed 8 bases, with 13 bases lying between them. Germline loops: CDR1 SGHRS, CDR2 YFSETQ. This CDR3 region has 14 residues. Full variable domain (remainder filled in from reference TRBV5-1 and TRBJ2-3): KAGVTQTPRYLIKTRGQQVTLSCSPISGHRSVSWYQQTPGQGLQFLFEYFSETQRNKGNFPGRFSGRQFSNSRSEMNVSTLELGDSALYLCASSLGLGAGTQYFGPGTRLTVL.

This clonotype showed up just a few times. V is TRBV6-5 and J is TRBJ1-1, with TRBD1 identical over 7 bases. The CDR3 contains 14 residues. V shed 6 bases, J shed 4 bases, and the junction held 8 bases outside the gene matches. Looked up from germline, CDR1 is MNHEY and CDR2 is SVGAGI. CDR3 in amino acids: CASSGPGGSTEAFF. The CDR3 region has the DNA TGTGCCAGCAGCGGTCCAGGGGGGAGCACTGAAGCTTTCTTT.

The V call is TRBV15, the J call TRBJ1-3, with D possibly being TRBD1 (5 bases). V gave up 0 bases and J gave up 2 bases, with 11 bases separating them. The CDR3 consists of 16 residues. Germline V CDR1 and CDR2: LNHNV, YYDKDF (reference sequence). The CDR3 sequence: CATSRDPDNPGNTIYF. CDR3 nucleotides: TGTGCCACCAGCAGAGATCCGGACAACCCTGGAAACACCATATATTTT.

The V and J genes are TRBV12-3 or TRBV12-4 and TRBJ2-2; D may be TRBD1 (6 bases). V was shortened by 5 bases and J by 7 bases, with 14 bases between the two germline ends. The CDR3 runs 14 residues. CDR3 nucleotides: TGTGCCAGCAGTGCCCACAGGGATGGCGGGGAGCTGTTTTTT. Amino acid sequence: CASSAHRDGGELFF.

This clonotype was seen ten or more times. V is TRBV4-1 and J is TRBJ1-1; D not certain. Trimming stripped 4 bases from V and 1 base from J, with 10 bases between. This CDR3 has 14 amino acids. CDR1 and CDR2 (germline): MGHRA, YSYEKL. CDR3 loop: CASSPRLGNTEAFF. The CDR3 nucleotides are TGCGCCAGCAGCCCCAGACTGGGGAACACTGAAGCTTTCTTT.

This clonotype has a handful of counts. This chain joins TRBV14 and TRBJ2-2; D could derive from TRBD1 or TRBD2 (6 bases each). The V gene's germline CDR1 is SGHDN and CDR2 FVKESK. The V gene lost 1 base and the J gene lost 0 bases, with 12 bases spanning the gap. This CDR3 contains 17 residues. CDR3 amino acids: CASSQVGGLSNTGELFF. The CDR3, as DNA: TGTGCCAGCAGCCAAGTCGGGGGCCTTTCGAACACCGGGGAGCTGTTTTTT.

In this sample, this clonotype turned up many times. The V and J genes are TRBV7-9 and TRBJ1-1; TRBD1 aligns across 9 bases. The germline CDR1 and CDR2 sequences are SEHNR and FQNEAQ (reference sequence). This CDR3 spans 15 amino acids. After removal of 5 bases from V and 1 base from J, the junction contained 5 bases not matched to a gene. CDR3 region: CASSAPGQGNTEAFF. The DNA for the CDR3 is TGTGCCAGCAGCGCGCCGGGACAGGGGAACACTGAAGCTTTCTTT.

The chain carries TRBV20-1 and TRBJ2-2, with D hard to call. Trimming removed 6 bases at V and 9 bases at J, with 17 bases between. Germline V CDR1 and CDR2: DFQATT, SNEGSKA (reference sequence). The length of the CDR3 is 13 residues. CDR3 residues: CSARPLGSRELFF. CDR3 DNA: TGCAGTGCAAGACCCCTAGGTTCCCGGGAGCTGTTTTTT.